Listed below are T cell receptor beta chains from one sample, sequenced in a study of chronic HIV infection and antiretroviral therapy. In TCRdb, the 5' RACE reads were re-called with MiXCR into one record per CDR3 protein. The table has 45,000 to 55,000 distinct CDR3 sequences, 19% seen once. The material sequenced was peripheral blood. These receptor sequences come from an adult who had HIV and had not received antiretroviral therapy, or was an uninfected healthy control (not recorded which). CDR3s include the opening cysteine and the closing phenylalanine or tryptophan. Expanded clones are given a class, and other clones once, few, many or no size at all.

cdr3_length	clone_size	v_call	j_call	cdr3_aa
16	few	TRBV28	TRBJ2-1	CASILGLAGRQGEQFF
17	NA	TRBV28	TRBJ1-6	CASSLFRVKGYNSPLHF
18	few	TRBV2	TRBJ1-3	CASSSTGRVDTSGNTIYF
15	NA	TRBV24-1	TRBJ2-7	CATSDPRGASYEQYF
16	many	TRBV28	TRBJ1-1	CASSLGQGVPITEAFF
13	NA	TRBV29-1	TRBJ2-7	CSVKWAGSYEQYF
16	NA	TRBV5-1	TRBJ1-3	CASSSGKQVSGNTIYF
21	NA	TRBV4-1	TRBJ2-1	CASSQDPRLAGGSRSYNEQFF
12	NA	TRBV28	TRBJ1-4	CASGLKIEKLFF
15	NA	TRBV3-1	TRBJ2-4	CASSPPAGRSNIQYF
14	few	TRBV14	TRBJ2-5	CASSLTSGRETQYF
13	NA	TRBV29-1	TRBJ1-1	CSVGQGSGTEAFF
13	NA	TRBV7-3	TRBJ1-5	CASSLGSGEPQHF
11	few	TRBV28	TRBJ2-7	CASSSRDRQYF
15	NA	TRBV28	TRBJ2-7	CASTTGTSGGYEQYF
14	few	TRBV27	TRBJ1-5	CASSPFSDNQPQHF
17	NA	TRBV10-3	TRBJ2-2	CAISNVPQGTNTGELFF
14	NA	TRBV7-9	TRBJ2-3	CASSSNRGTDTQYF
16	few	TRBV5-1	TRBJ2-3	CASSPGLAGASDTQYF
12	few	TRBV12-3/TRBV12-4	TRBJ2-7	CASSATGVEQYF
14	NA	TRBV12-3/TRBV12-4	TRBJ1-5	CASRLGASNQPQHF
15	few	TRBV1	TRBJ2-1	CTSSQDWAVGGEQFF
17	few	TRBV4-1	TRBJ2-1	CASSQVLAGGTYNEQFF
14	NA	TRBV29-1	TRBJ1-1	CSVGPLGSNTEAFF
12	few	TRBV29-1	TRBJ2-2	CSVGTGAGELFF